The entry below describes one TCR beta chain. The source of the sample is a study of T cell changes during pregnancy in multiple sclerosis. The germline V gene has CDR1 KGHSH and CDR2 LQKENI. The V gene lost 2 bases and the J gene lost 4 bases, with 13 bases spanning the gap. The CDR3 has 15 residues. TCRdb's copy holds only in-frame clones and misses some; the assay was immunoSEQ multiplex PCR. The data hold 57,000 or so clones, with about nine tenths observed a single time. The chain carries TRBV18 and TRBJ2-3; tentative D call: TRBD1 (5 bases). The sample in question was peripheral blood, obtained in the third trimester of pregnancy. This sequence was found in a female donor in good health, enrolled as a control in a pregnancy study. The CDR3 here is CASSPGQGWADTQYF. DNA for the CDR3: TGTGCCAGCTCACCAGGGCAGGGCTGGGCAGATACGCAGTATTTT.